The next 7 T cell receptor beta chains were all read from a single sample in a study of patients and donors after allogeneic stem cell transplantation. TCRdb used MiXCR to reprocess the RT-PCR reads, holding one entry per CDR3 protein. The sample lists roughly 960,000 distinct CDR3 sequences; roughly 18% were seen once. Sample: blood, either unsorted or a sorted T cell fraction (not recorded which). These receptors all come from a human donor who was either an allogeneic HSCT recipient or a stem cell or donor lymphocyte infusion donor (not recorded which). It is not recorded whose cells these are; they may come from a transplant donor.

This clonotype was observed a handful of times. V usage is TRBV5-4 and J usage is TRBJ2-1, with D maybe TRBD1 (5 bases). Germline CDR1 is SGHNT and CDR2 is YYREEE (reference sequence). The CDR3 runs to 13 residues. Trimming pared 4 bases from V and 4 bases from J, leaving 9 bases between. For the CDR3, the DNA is TGTGCCAGCAGCCCTAACAGGTACAATGAGCAGTTCTTC. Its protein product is CASSPNRYNEQFF.

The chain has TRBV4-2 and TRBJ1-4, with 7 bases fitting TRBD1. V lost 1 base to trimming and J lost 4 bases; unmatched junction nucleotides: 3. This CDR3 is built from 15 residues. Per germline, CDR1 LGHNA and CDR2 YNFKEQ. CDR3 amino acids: CASSQVRQGNEKLFF. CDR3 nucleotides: TGTGCCAGCAGCCAAGTCCGACAGGGTAATGAAAAACTGTTTTTT.

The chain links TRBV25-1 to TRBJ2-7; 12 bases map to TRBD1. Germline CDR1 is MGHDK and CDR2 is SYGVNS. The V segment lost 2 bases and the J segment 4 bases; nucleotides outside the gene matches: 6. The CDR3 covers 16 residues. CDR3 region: CASSELGTGGLYEQYF. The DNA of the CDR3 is TGTGCCAGCAGTGAACTGGGGACAGGGGGCTTGTACGAGCAGTACTTC.

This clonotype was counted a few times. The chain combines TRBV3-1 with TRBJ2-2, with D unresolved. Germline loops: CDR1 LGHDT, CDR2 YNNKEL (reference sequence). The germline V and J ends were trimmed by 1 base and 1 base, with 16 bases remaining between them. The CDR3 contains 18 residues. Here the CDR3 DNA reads TGTGCCAGCAGCCAAGTTCGAAACCGGAAGGAGAACACCGGGGAGCTGTTTTTT. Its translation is CASSQVRNRKENTGELFF.

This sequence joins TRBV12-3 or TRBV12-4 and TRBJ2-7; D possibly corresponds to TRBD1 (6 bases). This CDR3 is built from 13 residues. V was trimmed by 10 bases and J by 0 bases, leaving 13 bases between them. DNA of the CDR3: TGTGCCACCATGGGGGACACCTCCTACGAGCAGTACTTC. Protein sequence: CATMGDTSYEQYF.

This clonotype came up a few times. The CDR3 region is CASSADRGAFETQYF. The CDR3 nucleotides are TGTGCCAGCAGCGCAGACAGGGGGGCATTCGAGACCCAGTACTTC. The chain employs TRBV7-2 and TRBJ2-5; 9 nucleotides agree with TRBD1. The germline V gene encodes CDR1 SGHTA and CDR2 FQGNSA. This CDR3 has 15 residues. The trim removed 5 bases at V and 5 bases at J, leaving 9 bases unmatched.

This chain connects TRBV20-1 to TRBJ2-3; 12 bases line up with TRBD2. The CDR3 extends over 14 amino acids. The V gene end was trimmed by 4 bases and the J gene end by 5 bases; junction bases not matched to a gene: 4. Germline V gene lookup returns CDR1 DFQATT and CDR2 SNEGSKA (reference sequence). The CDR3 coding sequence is TGCAGTGCTACTCCTAGCGGGGGGGGAGATACGCAGTATTTT. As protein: CSATPSGGGDTQYF.